The rows below give T cell receptor beta chains drawn from one sample of a study of blood T cell repertoires in COVID-19. Data came from immunoSEQ multiplex PCR; TCRdb stores just in-frame clones and leaves some out. The repertoire holds some 300,000 clones, with approximately 90% as singletons. Sequenced input: peripheral blood. Receptors originate from a woman in her forties or fifties with COVID-19, enrolled during active disease. The CDR3 runs from the conserved cysteine through the conserved F or W. D genes are given only for firm matches.

j_call cdr3_length d_call v_call cdr3_aa
TRBJ1-5 12 NA TRBV29-1 CSAGNADQPQHF
TRBJ1-1 14 NA TRBV4-1 CASRSGTTGTEAFF
TRBJ2-6 17 NA TRBV24-1 CATRGPGENPGANVLTF
TRBJ1-6 15 TRBD1 TRBV2 CASSPFGQANSPLHF
TRBJ1-4 15 TRBD1 TRBV18 CASSPPRDRVDLLFF
TRBJ2-7 16 TRBD1 TRBV7-6 CASSSRSRDRTGEQYF
TRBJ2-1 13 TRBD1 TRBV24-1 CATSDTNRGKTFF
TRBJ2-1 15 NA TRBV5-6 CASSFWQGTYNEQFF
TRBJ1-5 13 NA TRBV30 CAFAVGGNQPQHF
TRBJ2-6 18 NA TRBV21-1 CASSKIPIGHSGANVLTF
TRBJ1-2 15 NA TRBV21-1 CASNQSPTGTYGYTF
TRBJ1-2 12 NA TRBV11-2 CASSLQGPGYTF
TRBJ1-1 12 NA TRBV5-1 CASSFKETEAFF
TRBJ1-1 14 NA TRBV27 CASSLSRTQTEAFF
TRBJ1-4 15 NA TRBV27 CASSLRPTANEKLFF
TRBJ2-1 16 TRBD2 TRBV11-3 CASSLEWSGGYNEQFF
TRBJ1-5 15 TRBD1 TRBV11-2 CASSSGQISNQPQHF
TRBJ2-1 15 TRBD1 TRBV19 CASSKGQGESGEQFF
TRBJ2-7 13 TRBD2 TRBV7-8 CASSWTSGSEQYF
TRBJ2-1 13 NA TRBV30 CAWRGGWGGPGFF
TRBJ2-7 14 NA TRBV5-5 CASSLEGNSYEQYF
TRBJ2-7 14 NA TRBV6-5 CASQGHIHPYEQYF
TRBJ2-4 13 NA TRBV30 CASTGSSKNIQYF
TRBJ1-6 14 TRBD1 TRBV5-1 CASSPRDSNSPLHF
TRBJ2-1 15 NA TRBV7-3 CASSLIPLSRNEQFF
TRBJ1-2 15 TRBD1 TRBV29-1 CSVFGLRTGREGYTF
TRBJ2-1 15 NA TRBV7-2 CASSLVGGTYNEQFF
TRBJ2-1 14 TRBD2 TRBV2 CASMGLAGGNEQFF
TRBJ1-6 14 TRBD1 TRBV19 CASSMGQRNSPLHF